The clone carrying this T cell receptor beta chain occurred many times. This record comes from a study of CDR3 diversity in severe acne. Via MiXCR, TCRdb re-called the PCR reads, giving one row per CDR3 protein. The top ten hold roughly 12% of the sample, which has approximately 97,000 distinct CDR3 sequences, roughly half seen once. The CDR3 is 14 residues long. The V gene lost 2 bases and the J gene lost 4 bases, with 11 bases spanning the gap. Germline CDR1 reads LGHNT; CDR2 reads FRNRAP. Sequencing used blood. The chain is built from TRBV12-5 and TRBJ1-1, with D possibly being TRBD1 (5 bases). This clonotype originated in a male donor with acne. CDR3 sequence (DNA): TGTGCTAGTGGTTTGAGGCCCGGGGGCACTGAAGCTTTCTTT. It specifies CASGLRPGGTEAFF.